This is a list of T cell receptor beta chains from one sample in a study of T cell repertoires in cytomegalovirus infection. TCRdb re-called the reads with MiXCR, one entry per CDR3 protein. This sample has around 450,000 distinct CDR3 sequences, with approximately 33% found just once. Specimen: PBMCs. These receptors all come from a human donor in good health (CMV status not recorded). Some clones in this sample may be carry-over from other donors' samples. Both conserved end residues are part of each CDR3. A D gene is named only where the DNA matches it firmly. The size entry is marked missing in some rows and otherwise reads once, few, many or a size class.

d_call,v_call,clone_size,j_call,cdr3_nt,cdr3_aa
-,TRBV6-8,-,TRBJ1-1,TGTGCCAGCAAGGTTGAGATGAACACTGAAGCTTTCTTT,CASKVEMNTEAFF
-,TRBV5-5,few,TRBJ1-5,TGTGCCAGCAGTTCCCGTGATAGTGTAATCAATCAGCCCCAGCATTTT,CASSSRDSVINQPQHF
-,TRBV9,few,TRBJ2-6,TGTGCCAGCAGCGTAGCGGGGCTTGGGGCCAACGTCCTGACTTTC,CASSVAGLGANVLTF
-,TRBV7-9,many,TRBJ1-1,TGTGCCAGCAGTCGACCGGGAGGGGAGGTGACTGAAGCTTTCTTT,CASSRPGGEVTEAFF
-,TRBV4-3,few,TRBJ2-3,TGCGCCAGCAGCCCCACAGTGGGCACAGATACGCAGTATTTT,CASSPTVGTDTQYF
-,TRBV20-1,few,TRBJ1-2,TGCAGTGCTATGGACAACCCCACGGGCTATGGCTACACCTTC,CSAMDNPTGYGYTF
-,TRBV4-1,-,TRBJ1-6,TGCGCCAGCAGCCAAGAAGGTATGTCACCCCTCCACTTT,CASSQEGMSPLHF
TRBD1,TRBV12-3/TRBV12-4,few,TRBJ1-3,TGTGCCAGCAGTACGACAGGGAGAAACACCATATATTTT,CASSTTGRNTIYF
-,TRBV6-2/TRBV6-3,many,TRBJ2-7,TGTGCCAGCAGTGGCGAGACAGGCGGCTACGAGCAGTACTTC,CASSGETGGYEQYF
-,TRBV6-1,many,TRBJ1-5,TGTGCCAGCGTATTGGGGGGCAATCAGCCCCAGCATTTT,CASVLGGNQPQHF
-,TRBV7-9,many,TRBJ2-1,TGTGCCAGCAGCTTAGCGAATGGGAATGAGCAGTTCTTC,CASSLANGNEQFF
-,TRBV7-9,-,TRBJ1-1,TGTGCCAGCAGCTCCCCGGGACGGACTGAAGCTTTCTTT,CASSSPGRTEAFF
-,TRBV12-3/TRBV12-4,-,TRBJ1-4,TGTGCCAGCAGTTCAACAGCGCGGACTGAAAAACTGTTTTTT,CASSSTARTEKLFF
-,TRBV28,few,TRBJ2-5,TGTGCCAGCAGGAGGTTTAAACGGGAAGAGACCCAGTACTTC,CASRRFKREETQYF
-,TRBV11-2,few,TRBJ1-1,TGTGCCAGCAGCTCCTCCTTCGGGGGCACTGAAGCTTTCTTT,CASSSSFGGTEAFF
-,TRBV7-9,many,TRBJ2-3,TGTGCCAGCAGCTTAGAGGGATCCACAGATACGCAGTATTTT,CASSLEGSTDTQYF
-,TRBV11-2,-,TRBJ1-4,TGTGCCAGCAGCCACCACCTTCCGGGGGAGGGACGGAATGAAAAACTGTTTTTT,CASSHHLPGEGRNEKLFF
-,TRBV11-2,few,TRBJ1-1,TGTGCCAGCAGCCCTGACGGGACTGAAGCTTTCTTT,CASSPDGTEAFF
-,TRBV6-5,-,TRBJ1-4,TGTGCCAGCAGTTACTATGTAACAACTAATGAAAAACTGTTTTTT,CASSYYVTTNEKLFF
-,TRBV7-3,many,TRBJ1-2,TGTGCCAGCAGCTACACCGGGACACCCTATGGCTACACCTTC,CASSYTGTPYGYTF
-,TRBV12-3/TRBV12-4,-,TRBJ1-2,TGTGCCAGCAGTGATCAGACTAACTATGGCTACACCTTC,CASSDQTNYGYTF
-,TRBV6-5,-,TRBJ2-3,TGTGCCAGCAGTTACTCCGGCTCCCCCTATACGCAGTATTTT,CASSYSGSPYTQYF
-,TRBV7-8,few,TRBJ1-6,TGTGCCAGCAGTTCGGGGGGAGGCTCACCCCTCCACTTT,CASSSGGGSPLHF
TRBD2,TRBV4-3,-,TRBJ2-7,TGCGCCAGCAGCCAAGGCCCTCCGGGACTAGAGGAGCAGTACTTC,CASSQGPPGLEEQYF
-,TRBV28,many,TRBJ1-2,TGTGCCAGCAGTTCAGGGGCGTTGGGCTACACCTTC,CASSSGALGYTF
TRBD1,TRBV25-1,few,TRBJ1-1,TGTGCCAGCCGCTCCTCCACAGGGGGCGCGAGGGCTTTCTTT,CASRSSTGGARAFF
-,TRBV4-1,-,TRBJ1-2,TGCGCCAGCAGCAAATCGGGACTTAACTATGGCTACACCTTC,CASSKSGLNYGYTF
TRBD1,TRBV14,few,TRBJ2-5,TGTGCCAGCAGCCTTGGACAGGGACCCGGGACCCAGTACTTC,CASSLGQGPGTQYF
-,TRBV7-2,many,TRBJ1-3,TGTGCCAGCAGCGCCCTAGGCTGGGGTCTAGGAAACACCATATATTTT,CASSALGWGLGNTIYF
-,TRBV30,-,TRBJ2-4,TGTGCCTGGGGCAATTCAGGGGGGGTAAACATTCAGTACTTC,CAWGNSGGVNIQYF
-,TRBV7-6,few,TRBJ1-2,TGTGCCAGCAGCTTAGGGCCAGACTATGGCTACACCTTC,CASSLGPDYGYTF
-,TRBV5-1,-,TRBJ1-5,TGCGCCAGCACCCACAGGCCGGAGAGCAATCAGCCCCAGCATTTT,CASTHRPESNQPQHF
-,TRBV7-6,many,TRBJ2-7,TGTGCCAGCAGCTCGCTCTCGGGGGGCGGCCCCTACGAGCAGTACTTC,CASSSLSGGGPYEQYF
-,TRBV23-1,few,TRBJ2-4,TGCGCCAGCAGTCAATGGTCAGGGATGGCCAAAAACATTCAGTACTTC,CASSQWSGMAKNIQYF
TRBD2,TRBV10-3,-,TRBJ2-1,TGTGCCATCAGTGACCAGAGCGGGGGAATCTACAATGAGCAGTTCTTC,CAISDQSGGIYNEQFF
-,TRBV24-1,few,TRBJ1-2,TGTGCCACCAGTGATTCAGGAGCTAACTATGGCTACACCTTC,CATSDSGANYGYTF
-,TRBV6-1,few,TRBJ1-4,TGTGCCAGCAGTTACAGACTGTCGTTTAATGAAAAACTGTTTTTT,CASSYRLSFNEKLFF